This entry lists 18 T cell receptor beta chains sequenced from one sample in a study of OX40 agonist ivuxolimab in advanced cancers. Sequencing used immunoSEQ multiplex PCR; TCRdb keeps in-frame clones, though not all of them. The sample yields 90,000 to 120,000 clones, over 75% seen once. Sample: CD4+ or CD8+ T cells sorted from blood, taken in a trial of the OX40 agonist ivuxolimab. The receptors come from an adult with an advanced solid tumor such as melanoma, head and neck, liver or kidney cancer.

This chain connects TRBV7-3 to TRBJ2-5, with 8 bases that match TRBD1. The CDR3 totals 14 residues. Germline V gene sequence: CDR1 SGHTA, CDR2 FQGTGA. V lost 5 bases and J lost 2; bases outside the gene matches: 4. This chain's CDR3 is CASSEQGVQETQYF. In DNA, the CDR3 is TGTGCCAGCAGCGAACAGGGGGTGCAAGAGACCCAGTACTTC.

This chain's CDR3 is CASSLGLRGEQFF. The CDR3 DNA sequence: TGTGCCAGCAGTTTAGGACTGCGGGGGGAGCAGTTCTTC. The V and J genes are TRBV28 and TRBJ2-1; TRBD2 matches 7 bases. V gave up 2 bases and J gave up 10 bases; unmatched junction bases: 5. Germline V CDR1 and CDR2: MDHEN, SYDVKM. CDR3 length equals 13 residues.

The rearrangement joins TRBV5-4 to TRBJ2-3; D may be TRBD2 (5 bases). CDR3 length equals 16 residues. The V and J ends lost 1 base and 2 bases respectively, with 14 bases between them. CDR1 is SGHNT, CDR2 YYREEE, per germline (reference sequence). CDR3 nucleotide sequence: TGTGCCAGCAGCTTGCCCAGCGGTCGAAACACAGATACGCAGTATTTT. Residues: CASSLPSGRNTDTQYF. Based on the CDR3 plus reference TRBV5-4 and TRBJ2-3, the full variable domain is ETGVTQSPTHLIKTRGQQVTLRCSSQSGHNTVSWYQQALGQGPQFIFQYYREEENGRGNFPPRFSGLQFPNYSSELNVNALELDDSALYLCASSLPSGRNTDTQYFGPGTRLTVL.

The chain recombines TRBV11-2 with TRBJ1-2, with 10 bases that match TRBD1. V lost 5 bases to trimming and J lost 4 bases; unmatched junction nucleotides: 7. This CDR3 contains 15 residues. The germline V gene encodes CDR1 SGHAT and CDR2 FQNNGV. The chain's CDR3 is CASSVPGTGVYGYTF. The CDR3 nucleotides are TGTGCCAGCAGCGTCCCCGGGACAGGGGTCTATGGCTACACCTTC.

This chain connects TRBV5-8 to TRBJ1-5, with D unresolved. Germline-derived CDR1 and CDR2 are SGHTS and YDEGEE. Trimming cost V 0 bases and J 4 bases, with 11 bases left between them. The length of the CDR3 is 15 residues. CDR3 loop: CASSLGTVRNQPQHF. CDR3 bases: TGTGCCAGCAGCTTGGGTACAGTACGAAATCAGCCCCAGCATTTT. Variable domain in full (rest from reference TRBV5-8 and TRBJ1-5): EAGVTQSPTHLIKTRGQQATLRCSPISGHTSVYWYQQALGLGLQFLLWYDEGEERNRGNFPPRFSGRQFPNYSSELNVNALELEDSALYLCASSLGTVRNQPQHFGDGTRLSIL.

In this sample, this clone turned up a few times. The rearrangement joins TRBV4-2 to TRBJ2-7, with 11 nucleotides matching TRBD2. The trim removed 0 bases at V and 3 bases at J, leaving 16 bases unmatched. CDR1 is LGHNA and CDR2 is YNFKEQ in the germline V gene. The CDR3 sequence is 20 residues long. DNA for the CDR3: TGTGCCAGCAGCCAAGAAGATTATAGTGGGGCTAGCGGGAGGAACTACGAGCAGTACTTC. It translates to CASSQEDYSGASGRNYEQYF.

The chain joins TRBV5-1 to TRBJ2-2; 7 positions agree with TRBD2. The CDR3 length is 17 residues. Per germline, CDR1 SGHRS and CDR2 YFSETQ. V shed 4 bases, J shed 5 bases, and the junction held 14 bases outside the gene matches. CDR3 nucleotides: TGCGCCAGCAGCCGACCTAGGAGCGGGATGGGGACCGGGGAGCTGTTTTTT. Protein sequence: CASSRPRSGMGTGELFF.

This chain uses TRBV9 with TRBJ1-2; TRBD1 might be the D (5 bases). Germline V gene data show CDR1 as SGDLS and CDR2 as YYNGEE. CDR3 length: 15 residues. Trimming shortened V by 0 bases and J by 4 bases, and 13 bases separated the two germline ends. The CDR3 loop is CASSVAPDSLYGYTF. DNA for the CDR3: TGTGCCAGCAGCGTAGCTCCCGACAGCCTCTATGGCTACACCTTC.

The chain recombines TRBV5-5 with TRBJ2-7; possible D gene TRBD1, 6 bases. The CDR3 covers 13 residues. Per the germline V gene, CDR1 is SGHKS and CDR2 is YYEKEE (reference sequence). Trimming took off 4 bases at V and 5 bases at J, with 13 bases between the two ends. The CDR3 here is CASSIYRVNEQYF. DNA for the CDR3: TGTGCCAGCAGCATCTACAGGGTCAACGAGCAGTACTTC.

The chain combines TRBV7-2 with TRBJ2-3, with 9 bases aligning to TRBD2. CDR1 and CDR2 (germline): SGHTA, FQGNSA. CDR3 length equals 14 residues. Trimming cost V 8 bases and J 5 bases; bases outside gene matches: 8. The CDR3 nucleotides are TGTGCCAGCCTCGCGGGAGGGCCCCGAGATACGCAGTATTTT. Its translation is CASLAGGPRDTQYF.

The chain carries TRBV6-5 and TRBJ2-7; D perhaps matches TRBD2 (6 bases). The CDR3 extends over 15 amino acids. CDR1 and CDR2 (germline): MNHEY, SVGAGI. Trimming left V 2 bases short and J 3 bases short, with 14 bases between. The CDR3 DNA follows: TGTGCCAGCAGTTACGTTGGGGGGAGTTACTACGAGCAGTACTTC. Translation gives CASSYVGGSYYEQYF.

The chain couples TRBV7-9 to TRBJ2-1, with TRBD2 as a possible D gene (7 bases). V was trimmed by 5 bases and J by 8 bases, leaving 25 bases between them. Germline V gene data show CDR1 as SEHNR and CDR2 as FQNEAQ (reference sequence). The CDR3 has 17 amino acids. This CDR3 reads CASSPSRGAVSMDEQFF. DNA for the CDR3: TGTGCCAGCAGCCCGAGTCGGGGGGCGGTAAGTATGGATGAGCAGTTCTTC.

The chain combines TRBV6-5 with TRBJ1-2; 7 bases map to TRBD1. This CDR3 comprises 16 residues. V trimming: 1 base; J trimming: 4 bases; junction bases outside the gene matches: 9. CDR1 is MNHEY and CDR2 is SVGAGI in the germline V gene. The CDR3 spells CASSYYTGQSFYGYTF. CDR3 DNA: TGTGCCAGCAGTTACTATACGGGACAGTCTTTCTATGGCTACACCTTC.

This clone was recorded only once. V is TRBV4-2 and J is TRBJ2-5; the match to TRBD2 covers 16 bases. The germline CDR1 and CDR2 sequences are LGHNA and YNFKEQ. Trimming at V came to 4 bases and at J to 5 bases, leaving 7 bases not matched to a gene. The CDR3 spans 17 residues. The CDR3 bases are TGTGCCAGCAGCCCGGGACTAGCGGGAGGGGGCGGCGAGACCCAGTACTTC. Amino acid sequence: CASSPGLAGGGGETQYF.

V and J are TRBV4-1 and TRBJ2-6; D may be TRBD1 (6 bases). In germline, CDR1 is MGHRA, CDR2 YSYEKL. The CDR3 totals 18 residues. The V end was cut by 0 bases, the J end by 0 bases, with 12 bases between. CDR3 sequence: CASSQDPGASSGANVLTF. CDR3 nucleotides: TGCGCCAGCAGCCAAGATCCAGGGGCCAGCTCTGGGGCCAACGTCCTGACTTTC.

This chain connects TRBV9 to TRBJ2-6; tentative D call: TRBD1 (7 bases). V lost 3 bases to trimming and J lost 0 bases, with 13 bases between them. This CDR3 contains 17 residues. Per germline, CDR1 SGDLS and CDR2 YYNGEE. As DNA, the CDR3 is TGTGCCAGCAGCGGCGGGACAGTGAGCTCTGGGGCCAACGTCCTGACTTTC. Translated, it gives CASSGGTVSSGANVLTF.

This clone appeared a few times. The V gene is TRBV10-3, the J gene TRBJ2-3, with D possibly TRBD2 on 6 matching bases. The V end lost 2 bases, the J end lost 3 bases, and 12 bases lay between the germline ends. The germline V gene encodes CDR1 ENHRY and CDR2 SYGVKD. This CDR3 is built from 15 residues. CDR3 sequence reads: CAISEGGGMTDTQYF. Written as DNA, the CDR3 is TGTGCCATCAGTGAGGGTGGGGGGATGACAGATACGCAGTATTTT.

The chain links TRBV28 to TRBJ2-3; no definite D call. The V gene's germline CDR1 is MDHEN and CDR2 SYDVKM. The CDR3 is made up of 13 amino acids. The germline V and J ends were trimmed by 3 bases and 11 bases, with 15 bases remaining between them. The CDR3 nucleotides are TGTGCCAGCAGTTTTCCCCCCCCCAGTGTGCAGTATTTT. It encodes CASSFPPPSVQYF.